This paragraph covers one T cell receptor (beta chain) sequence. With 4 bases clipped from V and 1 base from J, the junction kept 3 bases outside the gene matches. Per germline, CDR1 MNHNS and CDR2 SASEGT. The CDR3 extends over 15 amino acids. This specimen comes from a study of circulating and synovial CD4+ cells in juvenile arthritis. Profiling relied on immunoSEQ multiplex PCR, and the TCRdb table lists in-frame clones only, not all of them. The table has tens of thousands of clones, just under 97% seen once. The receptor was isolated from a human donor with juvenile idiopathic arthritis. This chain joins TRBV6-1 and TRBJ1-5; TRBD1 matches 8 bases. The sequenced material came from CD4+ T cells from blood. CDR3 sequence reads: CASSGRQGSNQPQHF. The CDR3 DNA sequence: TGTGCCAGCAGTGGTAGACAGGGGAGCAATCAGCCCCAGCATTTT.